This TCR beta chain emerged from a study of blood T cell repertoires in COVID-19. Study overall: The origin of the acute and convalescent COVID-19 samples was the United States, Italy and Spain. T cells, B-cell-depleted T cells, or PBMCs supplied cDNA or gDNA.

How the authors handled the data: Amplification of reference gene primers was used by the study to estimate nucleated cell counts. Data came from immunoSEQ multiplex PCR; TCRdb stores just in-frame clones and leaves some out. That table furnishes V, J and clone size, whereas the DNA furnished D and trimming. The sample lists about 170,000 clones; roughly 84% were seen once. Looked up from germline, CDR1 is SGHRS and CDR2 is YFSETQ. This CDR3 comprises 14 residues. V lost 0 bases to trimming and J lost 6 bases, with 13 bases between them. The receptor's source is a man between 65 and 85 years old with active or convalescent COVID-19. This sequence joins TRBV5-1 and TRBJ2-7, with D possibly TRBD1 on 6 matching bases. Sequencing was performed on peripheral blood. The CDR3 loop reads CASSLVAGDGEQYF. The CDR3 DNA follows: TGCGCCAGCAGCTTGGTGGCAGGGGATGGCGAGCAGTACTTC. Full variable domain (missing parts from reference TRBV5-1 and TRBJ2-7): KAGVTQTPRYLIKTRGQQVTLSCSPISGHRSVSWYQQTPGQGLQFLFEYFSETQRNKGNFPGRFSGRQFSNSRSEMNVSTLELGDSALYLCASSLVAGDGEQYFGPGTRLTVT.